This entry lists 5 T cell receptor beta chains sequenced from one sample in a study of vaccination and CD4 T cells after COVID-19. Treatment of the sample: roughly ten-day PBMC culture with coronavirus spike peptide pools or control peptides (ViraFEST assay). According to the study, CD4+ T cells from the unexposed donor were gathered ahead of the COVID-19 pandemic (2011-2018). Their antigens are not known. Sequencing of cultured CD4+ T cell DNA used the Oncomine TCR Beta short-read assay. Cultured CD4+ T cells were the source of extracted genomic DNA. MiXCR, applied by TCRdb to the PCR reads, yields one record per CDR3 protein. The sample has about 7,900 distinct CDR3 sequences; roughly 32% are singletons. Sequenced: CD4+ T cells from blood, cultured in vitro. Receptors originate from a human donor in good health.

This clonotype was recorded a few times. This chain links TRBV6-1 with TRBJ2-7; tentative D call: TRBD1 (6 bases). Germline-derived CDR1 and CDR2 are MNHNS and SASEGT. The CDR3 covers 14 residues. The germline V and J ends were trimmed by 6 bases and 0 bases, with 12 bases remaining between them. As DNA, the CDR3 is TGTGCCAGCAGACAGACAGGTAGCTCCTACGAGCAGTACTTC. Translating it yields CASRQTGSSYEQYF.

V gene TRBV5-5 combines with J gene TRBJ2-7; a weak D match, TRBD1 (6 bases). Trimming cost V 3 bases and J 0 bases, with 13 bases left between them. Germline loops: CDR1 SGHKS, CDR2 YYEKEE (reference sequence). This CDR3 has 15 residues. CDR3 sequence: CASSWTAQSSYEQYF. CDR3 coding DNA: TGTGCCAGCAGCTGGACAGCTCAATCCTCCTACGAGCAGTACTTC.

This clonotype was seen more than once but under ten times. V gene TRBV7-2 combines with J gene TRBJ2-5; TRBD1 matches 9 bases. Per the germline V gene, CDR1 is SGHTA and CDR2 is FQGNSA. Trimming cost V 5 bases and J 5 bases; bases outside gene matches: 6. The CDR3 contains 14 residues. CDR3 sequence: CASSNRGPRETQYF. The CDR3 nucleotides read TGTGCCAGCAGCAACAGGGGGCCCCGGGAGACCCAGTACTTC.

Only a few counts were recorded for this clonotype. J is TRBJ2-7 and V is TRBV20-1; possible D gene TRBD1, 7 bases. V shed 3 bases and J shed 6 bases, with 15 bases lying between them. In germline, CDR1 is DFQATT, CDR2 SNEGSKA (reference sequence). The CDR3 extends over 13 amino acids. This CDR3 reads CSARWQGGGEQYF. CDR3 coding DNA: TGCAGTGCTAGGTGGCAGGGGGGAGGCGAGCAGTACTTC.

The genes are TRBV6-5 and TRBJ1-5, with D unclear. Germline V lookup: CDR1 MNHEY, CDR2 SVGAGI. V was shortened by 0 bases and J by 9 bases, with 9 bases between the two germline ends. The CDR3 runs to 13 residues. In DNA form, the CDR3 reads TGTGCCAGCAGTTACTCGGGTAGATGGCCCCAGCATTTT. Encoded protein: CASSYSGRWPQHF.